One and the same sample provided the 9 T cell receptor beta chains below, sequenced in a study of cytomegalovirus exposure and HLA in healthy donors. Primers included in the PCR were 60 Vbeta and 13 Jbeta primers. Only in-frame clones appear in the TCRdb table, and some are missing; sequencing was by immunoSEQ multiplex PCR. The data show about 170,000 clones, 65% to 85% seen once. Material: PBMCs. The origin of the receptors is a woman aged 50 to 65 in good health and CMV-seropositive.

V and J are TRBV5-8 and TRBJ2-3, with D possibly matching TRBD1 (5 bases). With 0 bases removed from V and 0 bases from J, the gap between germline ends came to 11 bases. This CDR3 has 16 residues. The germline V gene encodes CDR1 SGHTS and CDR2 YDEGEE. As DNA, the CDR3 is TGTGCCAGCAGCTTGGCTGTAGACAGAAGCACAGATACGCAGTATTTT. As protein: CASSLAVDRSTDTQYF.

The chain is built from TRBV5-1 and TRBJ2-7; tentative D call: TRBD1 (5 bases). CDR1 is SGHRS and CDR2 is YFSETQ in the germline V gene. This CDR3 is built from 14 residues. V lost 0 bases, J lost 3 bases, and 10 bases lay in between. CDR3 nucleotides: TGCGCCAGCAGCTTGGGACAGTCGTACTACGAGCAGTACTTC. Protein sequence: CASSLGQSYYEQYF.

CDR3 nucleotides: TGTGCCAGCAGCCCTTCGGGTGGGAACTATGGCTACACCTTC. Translated, it gives CASSPSGGNYGYTF. The rearrangement uses TRBV7-9 and TRBJ1-2; unclear D gene. This CDR3 is built from 14 residues. The V gene lost 5 bases and the J gene lost 2 bases, with 12 bases spanning the gap. Per the germline V gene, CDR1 is SEHNR and CDR2 is FQNEAQ (reference sequence). The variable domain in full, completed from reference TRBV7-9 and TRBJ1-2, reads DTGVSQNPRHKITKRGQNVTFRCDPISEHNRLYWYRQTLGQGPEFLTYFQNEAQLEKSRLLSDRFSAERPKGSFSTLEIQRTEQGDSAMYLCASSPSGGNYGYTFGSGTRLTVV.

This chain uses TRBV5-1 with TRBJ1-6; TRBD1 might be the D (6 bases). The CDR3 loop spans 16 amino acids. From germline, CDR1 is SGHRS and CDR2 YFSETQ. V was shortened by 4 bases and J by 10 bases, with 21 bases between the two germline ends. The CDR3 spells CASSLAIGTSNSPLHF. In DNA form, the CDR3 reads TGCGCCAGCAGCCTTGCGATCGGGACATCGAACTCACCCCTCCACTTT.

The V gene is TRBV4-1, the J gene TRBJ1-3; no clear D. The CDR3 has 13 residues. The germline V and J ends were trimmed by 1 base and 4 bases, with 5 bases remaining between them. The germline gives CDR1 MGHRA, CDR2 YSYEKL. The CDR3, as DNA: TGCGCCAGCAGCCAAGGAGTCGGAAACACCATATATTTT. Translating it yields CASSQGVGNTIYF.

The rearrangement uses TRBV10-3 and TRBJ2-1, with TRBD2 matching over 7 bases. Germline trimming cut 11 bases from V and 8 bases from J; bases unmatched to any gene: 9. From germline, CDR1 is ENHRY and CDR2 SYGVKD. The CDR3 contains 12 residues. CDR3: CAAGLAVDEQFF. The CDR3 nucleotides are TGTGCCGCCGGCCTAGCGGTCGATGAGCAGTTCTTC.

This clone was observed a few times. J is TRBJ2-7 and V is TRBV18, with 12 bases matching TRBD1. This CDR3 has 14 residues. The germline V gene encodes CDR1 KGHSH and CDR2 LQKENI. V was pared by 4 bases and J by 6 bases, with 4 bases of the junction left unmatched. In DNA form, the CDR3 reads TGTGCCAGCTCACAAGGGACAGGGGGCTCCGAGCAGTACTTC. This encodes CASSQGTGGSEQYF.

The V call is TRBV5-1, the J call TRBJ1-1; 7 nucleotides match TRBD1. Germline V gene lookup returns CDR1 SGHRS and CDR2 YFSETQ. CDR3 length: 13 amino acids. V gave up 4 bases and J gave up 2 bases; unmatched junction bases: 2. CDR3 in amino acids: CASSRQGNTEAFF. CDR3 DNA sequence: TGCGCCAGCAGCAGACAGGGCAACACTGAAGCTTTCTTT.

The J gene is TRBJ1-4, the V gene TRBV23-1; D may be TRBD1 (5 bases). TRBV23-1 is sorted into the ORF group, with uncertain function. Trimming cost V 0 bases and J 4 bases, with 12 bases left between them. CDR3 length: 16 amino acids. The CDR3 DNA is TGCGCCAGCAGTCAATCGCCGGGACTACTTAATGAAAAACTGTTTTTT. Translation: CASSQSPGLLNEKLFF.